This T cell receptor (beta chain) was found in a study of tumor and adjacent non-tumor tissue in lung cancer. CDR1 and CDR2 (germline): SGHAT, FQNNGV. The CDR3 spans 14 residues. Worth noting for this clonotype: Without the conserved terminal phenylalanine or tryptophan, this CDR3 likely stems from a read error.

TCRbeta libraries were built with three rounds of nested PCR, modified from ARM-PCR. Using its own MiXCR run on the multiplex PCR reads, TCRdb lists one record per CDR3 protein. This sample has some 70,000 distinct CDR3 sequences, with around 70% found just once. No cell sorting was done before RNA was extracted from the tissue. More than 3 cm separated this lung sample from the edge of the tumor. The chain uses TRBV11-2 and TRBJ2-1; weak D call: TRBD2 (5 bases). The sample consisted of distant non-tumor lung tissue. The clonotype comes from a woman aged 50 to 60 with non-small cell lung cancer. The DNA of the CDR3 is TGTGCCAGTAGCTTTAATCCGGGAACGAATGGGCAGTTCTGT. As protein: CASSFNPGTNGQFC.